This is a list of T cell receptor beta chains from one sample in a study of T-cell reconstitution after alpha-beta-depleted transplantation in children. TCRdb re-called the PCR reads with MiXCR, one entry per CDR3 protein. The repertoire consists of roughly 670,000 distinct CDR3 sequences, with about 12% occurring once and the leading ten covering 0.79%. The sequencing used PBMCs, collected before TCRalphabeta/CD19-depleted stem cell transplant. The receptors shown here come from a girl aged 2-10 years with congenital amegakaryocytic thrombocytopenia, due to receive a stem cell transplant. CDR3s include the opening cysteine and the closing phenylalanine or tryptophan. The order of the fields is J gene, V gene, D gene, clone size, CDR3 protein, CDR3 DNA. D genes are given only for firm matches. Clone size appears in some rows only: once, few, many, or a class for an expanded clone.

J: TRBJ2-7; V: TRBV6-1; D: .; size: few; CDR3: CASEGATYEQYF; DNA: TGTGCCAGCGAAGGGGCGACCTACGAGCAGTACTTC
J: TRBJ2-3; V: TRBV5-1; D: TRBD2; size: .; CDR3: CASSFSGLAGGSTDTQYF; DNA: TGCGCCAGCAGCTTCTCTGGACTAGCGGGAGGGAGTACAGATACGCAGTATTTT
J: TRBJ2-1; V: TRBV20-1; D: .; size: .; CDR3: CSGGQFNEQFF; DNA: TGCAGCGGAGGGCAGTTCAATGAGCAGTTCTTC
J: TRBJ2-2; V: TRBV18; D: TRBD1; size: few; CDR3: CATEDRSRNTGELFF; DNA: TGTGCCACCGAGGACAGGAGCAGGAACACCGGGGAGCTGTTTTTT
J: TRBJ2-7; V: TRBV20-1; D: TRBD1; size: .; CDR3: CSASPPTGGTGEQYF; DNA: TGCAGTGCTTCTCCCCCGACAGGGGGCACCGGCGAGCAGTACTTC
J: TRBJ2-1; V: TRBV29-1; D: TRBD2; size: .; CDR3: CSVEGLAGDYNEQFF; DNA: TGCAGCGTTGAAGGGCTAGCGGGAGACTACAATGAGCAGTTCTTC
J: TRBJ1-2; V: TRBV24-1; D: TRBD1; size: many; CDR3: CATSELGQAARRYF; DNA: TGTGCCACCAGCGAATTAGGACAGGCCGCAAGGAGGTACTTC
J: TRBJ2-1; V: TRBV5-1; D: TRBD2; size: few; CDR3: CASSARPRTSGAINEQFF; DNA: TGCGCCAGCAGCGCGCGTCCAAGGACTAGCGGAGCGATTAATGAGCAGTTCTTC
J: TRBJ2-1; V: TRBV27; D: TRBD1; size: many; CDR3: CASSLSIRGQWYYNEQFF; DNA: TGTGCCAGCAGTTTATCTATCAGGGGGCAATGGTACTACAATGAGCAGTTCTTC
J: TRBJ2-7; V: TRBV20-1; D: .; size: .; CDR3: CSAREGQTASYEQYF; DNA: TGCAGTGCTAGGGAGGGACAGACAGCTTCCTACGAGCAGTACTTC
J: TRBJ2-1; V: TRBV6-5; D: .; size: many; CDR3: CASSHRQRQFF; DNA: TGTGCCAGCAGTCACCGACAGCGGCAGTTCTTC
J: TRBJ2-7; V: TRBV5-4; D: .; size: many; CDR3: CASSRDGVYEQYF; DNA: TGTGCCAGCAGCCGTGACGGCGTCTACGAGCAGTACTTC
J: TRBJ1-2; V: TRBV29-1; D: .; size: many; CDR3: CSAQDRLYGYTF; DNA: TGCAGCGCCCAGGACCGACTCTATGGCTACACCTTC
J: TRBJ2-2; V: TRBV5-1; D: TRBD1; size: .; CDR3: CASSLEDRGANTGELFF; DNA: TGCGCCAGCAGCTTGGAGGACAGGGGTGCGAACACCGGGGAGCTGTTTTTT
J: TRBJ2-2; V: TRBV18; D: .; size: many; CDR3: CASSRSNTGELFF; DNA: TGTGCCAGCTCCCGTTCGAACACCGGGGAGCTGTTTTTT
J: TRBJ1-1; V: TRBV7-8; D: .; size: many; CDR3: CASSPRKFEAFF; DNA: TGTGCCAGCAGCCCTCGTAAATTTGAAGCTTTCTTT
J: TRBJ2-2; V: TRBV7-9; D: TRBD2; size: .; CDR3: CASSFRPSGTNTGELFF; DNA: TGTGCCAGCAGCTTTAGGCCTAGCGGGACGAACACCGGGGAGCTGTTTTTT
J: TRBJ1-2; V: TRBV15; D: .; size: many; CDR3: CATSRGMEGVYGYTF; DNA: TGTGCCACCAGCAGAGGCATGGAAGGGGTCTATGGCTACACCTTC
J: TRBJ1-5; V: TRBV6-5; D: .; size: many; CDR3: CASSWDGNQPQHF; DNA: TGTGCCAGCAGTTGGGACGGTAATCAGCCCCAGCATTTT
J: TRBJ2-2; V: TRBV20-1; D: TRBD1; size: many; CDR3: CSARRDSEYTGELFF; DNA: TGCAGTGCTCGCCGGGACAGCGAGTACACCGGGGAGCTGTTTTTT
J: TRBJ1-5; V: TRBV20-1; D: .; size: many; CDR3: CSAGDSFNNQPQHF; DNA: TGCAGTGCTGGGGACTCGTTTAACAATCAGCCCCAGCATTTT
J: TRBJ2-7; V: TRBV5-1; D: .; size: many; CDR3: CASSLSDFYEQYF; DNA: TGCGCCAGCAGCTTGAGCGACTTCTACGAGCAGTACTTC
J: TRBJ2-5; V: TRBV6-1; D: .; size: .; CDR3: CASGTGYSRLETQYF; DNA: TGTGCCAGCGGGACGGGATATAGTAGATTGGAGACCCAGTACTTC
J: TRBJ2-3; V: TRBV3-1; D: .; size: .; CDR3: CASSQDWARTDTQYF; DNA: TGTGCCAGCAGCCAAGATTGGGCAAGAACGGATACGCAGTATTTT
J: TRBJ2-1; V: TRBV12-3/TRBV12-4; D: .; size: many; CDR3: CASSPTGLADNEQFF; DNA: TGTGCCAGCAGTCCGACCGGGCTGGCCGACAATGAGCAGTTCTTC
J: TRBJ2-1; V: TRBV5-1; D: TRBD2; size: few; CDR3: CASSWGTSGRALLNEQFF; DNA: TGCGCCAGCAGCTGGGGGACTAGCGGGAGGGCCCTTTTAAATGAGCAGTTCTTC
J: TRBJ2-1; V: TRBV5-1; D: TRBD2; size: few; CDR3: CASSLVRGGEQFF; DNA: TGCGCCAGCAGCTTGGTGCGGGGGGGTGAGCAGTTCTTC
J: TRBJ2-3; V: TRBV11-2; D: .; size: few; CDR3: CASSLGRSSTQYF; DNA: TGTGCCAGCAGCTTAGGGCGTTCGAGTACGCAGTATTTT
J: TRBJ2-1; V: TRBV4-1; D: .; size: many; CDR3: CASSQEEGVATEQFF; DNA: TGCGCCAGCAGCCAAGAGGAAGGCGTAGCGACAGAGCAGTTCTTC
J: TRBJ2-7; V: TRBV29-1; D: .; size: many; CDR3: CSVEDLLYQGSYEQYF; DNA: TGCAGCGTTGAAGATCTTTTGTATCAGGGATCCTACGAGCAGTACTTC
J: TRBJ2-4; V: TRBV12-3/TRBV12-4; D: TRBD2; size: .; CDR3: CASSRRGLAGKNIQYF; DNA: TGTGCCAGCAGCCGCCGAGGACTAGCGGGTAAAAACATTCAGTACTTC
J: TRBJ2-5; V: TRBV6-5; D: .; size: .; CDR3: CASSSSIAEQETQYF; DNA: TGTGCCAGCAGTTCGTCGATCGCGGAACAAGAGACCCAGTACTTC
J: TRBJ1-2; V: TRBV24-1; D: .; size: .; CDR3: CATSERTARYGYTF; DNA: TGTGCCACCAGTGAGCGAACAGCGCGCTATGGCTACACCTTC
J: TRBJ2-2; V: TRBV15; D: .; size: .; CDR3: CATSSRGGEDTGELFF; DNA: TGTGCCACCAGCAGCCGAGGGGGGGAGGACACCGGGGAGCTGTTTTTT
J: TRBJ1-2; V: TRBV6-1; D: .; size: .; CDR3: CASFEQGRYGYTF; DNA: TGTGCCAGCTTTGAACAGGGAAGGTATGGCTACACCTTC
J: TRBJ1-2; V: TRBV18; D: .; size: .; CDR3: CASSPPFIRAQEDGYTF; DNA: TGTGCCAGCTCACCACCGTTTATAAGGGCGCAGGAGGATGGCTACACCTTC
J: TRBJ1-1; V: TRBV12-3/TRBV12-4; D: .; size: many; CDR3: CASSFTEAFF; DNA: TGTGCCAGCAGTTTTACTGAAGCTTTCTTT
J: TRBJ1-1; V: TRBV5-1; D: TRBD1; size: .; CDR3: CASSLRGQGKFTEAFF; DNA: TGCGCCAGCAGCTTGCGCGGACAGGGAAAGTTTACTGAAGCTTTCTTT
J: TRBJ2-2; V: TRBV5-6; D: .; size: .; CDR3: CASSLQQGLPEVDTGELFF; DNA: TGTGCCAGCAGCTTGCAACAGGGTCTTCCCGAAGTGGACACCGGGGAGCTGTTTTTT
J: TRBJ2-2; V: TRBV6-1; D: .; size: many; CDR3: CASSVRTELNTGELFF; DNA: TGTGCCAGCAGTGTTCGGACGGAACTTAACACCGGGGAGCTGTTTTTT
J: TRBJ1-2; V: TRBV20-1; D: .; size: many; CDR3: CSARWGNYGYTF; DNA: TGCAGTGCTAGATGGGGGAATTATGGCTACACCTTC
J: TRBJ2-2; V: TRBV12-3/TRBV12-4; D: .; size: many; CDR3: CASSLLANTGELFF; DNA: TGTGCCAGCAGTTTACTAGCGAACACCGGGGAGCTGTTTTTT
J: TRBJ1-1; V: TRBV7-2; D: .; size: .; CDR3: CASSLARWAGTEAFF; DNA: TGTGCCAGCAGCTTAGCGCGGTGGGCTGGCACTGAAGCTTTCTTT
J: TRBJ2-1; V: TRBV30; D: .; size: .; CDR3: CAWSVRRLYNEQFF; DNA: TGTGCCTGGAGTGTACGTCGGCTTTACAATGAGCAGTTCTTC
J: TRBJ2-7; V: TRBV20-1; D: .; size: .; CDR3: CSALGGGPYYEQYF; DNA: TGCAGTGCTCTAGGTGGGGGGCCGTACTACGAGCAGTACTTC
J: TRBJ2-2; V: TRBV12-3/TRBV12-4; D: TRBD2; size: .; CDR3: CASSFSGGRARGTGELFF; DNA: TGTGCCAGCAGTTTTTCTGGTGGGAGGGCCCGAGGCACCGGGGAGCTGTTTTTT
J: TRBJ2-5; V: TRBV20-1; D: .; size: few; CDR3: CSARVGSFSQETQYF; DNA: TGCAGTGCTAGAGTCGGAAGCTTCTCTCAAGAGACCCAGTACTTC
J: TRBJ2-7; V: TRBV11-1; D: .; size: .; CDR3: CASSLVGPRYEQYF; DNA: TGTGCCAGCAGCTTAGTTGGGCCACGATACGAGCAGTACTTC